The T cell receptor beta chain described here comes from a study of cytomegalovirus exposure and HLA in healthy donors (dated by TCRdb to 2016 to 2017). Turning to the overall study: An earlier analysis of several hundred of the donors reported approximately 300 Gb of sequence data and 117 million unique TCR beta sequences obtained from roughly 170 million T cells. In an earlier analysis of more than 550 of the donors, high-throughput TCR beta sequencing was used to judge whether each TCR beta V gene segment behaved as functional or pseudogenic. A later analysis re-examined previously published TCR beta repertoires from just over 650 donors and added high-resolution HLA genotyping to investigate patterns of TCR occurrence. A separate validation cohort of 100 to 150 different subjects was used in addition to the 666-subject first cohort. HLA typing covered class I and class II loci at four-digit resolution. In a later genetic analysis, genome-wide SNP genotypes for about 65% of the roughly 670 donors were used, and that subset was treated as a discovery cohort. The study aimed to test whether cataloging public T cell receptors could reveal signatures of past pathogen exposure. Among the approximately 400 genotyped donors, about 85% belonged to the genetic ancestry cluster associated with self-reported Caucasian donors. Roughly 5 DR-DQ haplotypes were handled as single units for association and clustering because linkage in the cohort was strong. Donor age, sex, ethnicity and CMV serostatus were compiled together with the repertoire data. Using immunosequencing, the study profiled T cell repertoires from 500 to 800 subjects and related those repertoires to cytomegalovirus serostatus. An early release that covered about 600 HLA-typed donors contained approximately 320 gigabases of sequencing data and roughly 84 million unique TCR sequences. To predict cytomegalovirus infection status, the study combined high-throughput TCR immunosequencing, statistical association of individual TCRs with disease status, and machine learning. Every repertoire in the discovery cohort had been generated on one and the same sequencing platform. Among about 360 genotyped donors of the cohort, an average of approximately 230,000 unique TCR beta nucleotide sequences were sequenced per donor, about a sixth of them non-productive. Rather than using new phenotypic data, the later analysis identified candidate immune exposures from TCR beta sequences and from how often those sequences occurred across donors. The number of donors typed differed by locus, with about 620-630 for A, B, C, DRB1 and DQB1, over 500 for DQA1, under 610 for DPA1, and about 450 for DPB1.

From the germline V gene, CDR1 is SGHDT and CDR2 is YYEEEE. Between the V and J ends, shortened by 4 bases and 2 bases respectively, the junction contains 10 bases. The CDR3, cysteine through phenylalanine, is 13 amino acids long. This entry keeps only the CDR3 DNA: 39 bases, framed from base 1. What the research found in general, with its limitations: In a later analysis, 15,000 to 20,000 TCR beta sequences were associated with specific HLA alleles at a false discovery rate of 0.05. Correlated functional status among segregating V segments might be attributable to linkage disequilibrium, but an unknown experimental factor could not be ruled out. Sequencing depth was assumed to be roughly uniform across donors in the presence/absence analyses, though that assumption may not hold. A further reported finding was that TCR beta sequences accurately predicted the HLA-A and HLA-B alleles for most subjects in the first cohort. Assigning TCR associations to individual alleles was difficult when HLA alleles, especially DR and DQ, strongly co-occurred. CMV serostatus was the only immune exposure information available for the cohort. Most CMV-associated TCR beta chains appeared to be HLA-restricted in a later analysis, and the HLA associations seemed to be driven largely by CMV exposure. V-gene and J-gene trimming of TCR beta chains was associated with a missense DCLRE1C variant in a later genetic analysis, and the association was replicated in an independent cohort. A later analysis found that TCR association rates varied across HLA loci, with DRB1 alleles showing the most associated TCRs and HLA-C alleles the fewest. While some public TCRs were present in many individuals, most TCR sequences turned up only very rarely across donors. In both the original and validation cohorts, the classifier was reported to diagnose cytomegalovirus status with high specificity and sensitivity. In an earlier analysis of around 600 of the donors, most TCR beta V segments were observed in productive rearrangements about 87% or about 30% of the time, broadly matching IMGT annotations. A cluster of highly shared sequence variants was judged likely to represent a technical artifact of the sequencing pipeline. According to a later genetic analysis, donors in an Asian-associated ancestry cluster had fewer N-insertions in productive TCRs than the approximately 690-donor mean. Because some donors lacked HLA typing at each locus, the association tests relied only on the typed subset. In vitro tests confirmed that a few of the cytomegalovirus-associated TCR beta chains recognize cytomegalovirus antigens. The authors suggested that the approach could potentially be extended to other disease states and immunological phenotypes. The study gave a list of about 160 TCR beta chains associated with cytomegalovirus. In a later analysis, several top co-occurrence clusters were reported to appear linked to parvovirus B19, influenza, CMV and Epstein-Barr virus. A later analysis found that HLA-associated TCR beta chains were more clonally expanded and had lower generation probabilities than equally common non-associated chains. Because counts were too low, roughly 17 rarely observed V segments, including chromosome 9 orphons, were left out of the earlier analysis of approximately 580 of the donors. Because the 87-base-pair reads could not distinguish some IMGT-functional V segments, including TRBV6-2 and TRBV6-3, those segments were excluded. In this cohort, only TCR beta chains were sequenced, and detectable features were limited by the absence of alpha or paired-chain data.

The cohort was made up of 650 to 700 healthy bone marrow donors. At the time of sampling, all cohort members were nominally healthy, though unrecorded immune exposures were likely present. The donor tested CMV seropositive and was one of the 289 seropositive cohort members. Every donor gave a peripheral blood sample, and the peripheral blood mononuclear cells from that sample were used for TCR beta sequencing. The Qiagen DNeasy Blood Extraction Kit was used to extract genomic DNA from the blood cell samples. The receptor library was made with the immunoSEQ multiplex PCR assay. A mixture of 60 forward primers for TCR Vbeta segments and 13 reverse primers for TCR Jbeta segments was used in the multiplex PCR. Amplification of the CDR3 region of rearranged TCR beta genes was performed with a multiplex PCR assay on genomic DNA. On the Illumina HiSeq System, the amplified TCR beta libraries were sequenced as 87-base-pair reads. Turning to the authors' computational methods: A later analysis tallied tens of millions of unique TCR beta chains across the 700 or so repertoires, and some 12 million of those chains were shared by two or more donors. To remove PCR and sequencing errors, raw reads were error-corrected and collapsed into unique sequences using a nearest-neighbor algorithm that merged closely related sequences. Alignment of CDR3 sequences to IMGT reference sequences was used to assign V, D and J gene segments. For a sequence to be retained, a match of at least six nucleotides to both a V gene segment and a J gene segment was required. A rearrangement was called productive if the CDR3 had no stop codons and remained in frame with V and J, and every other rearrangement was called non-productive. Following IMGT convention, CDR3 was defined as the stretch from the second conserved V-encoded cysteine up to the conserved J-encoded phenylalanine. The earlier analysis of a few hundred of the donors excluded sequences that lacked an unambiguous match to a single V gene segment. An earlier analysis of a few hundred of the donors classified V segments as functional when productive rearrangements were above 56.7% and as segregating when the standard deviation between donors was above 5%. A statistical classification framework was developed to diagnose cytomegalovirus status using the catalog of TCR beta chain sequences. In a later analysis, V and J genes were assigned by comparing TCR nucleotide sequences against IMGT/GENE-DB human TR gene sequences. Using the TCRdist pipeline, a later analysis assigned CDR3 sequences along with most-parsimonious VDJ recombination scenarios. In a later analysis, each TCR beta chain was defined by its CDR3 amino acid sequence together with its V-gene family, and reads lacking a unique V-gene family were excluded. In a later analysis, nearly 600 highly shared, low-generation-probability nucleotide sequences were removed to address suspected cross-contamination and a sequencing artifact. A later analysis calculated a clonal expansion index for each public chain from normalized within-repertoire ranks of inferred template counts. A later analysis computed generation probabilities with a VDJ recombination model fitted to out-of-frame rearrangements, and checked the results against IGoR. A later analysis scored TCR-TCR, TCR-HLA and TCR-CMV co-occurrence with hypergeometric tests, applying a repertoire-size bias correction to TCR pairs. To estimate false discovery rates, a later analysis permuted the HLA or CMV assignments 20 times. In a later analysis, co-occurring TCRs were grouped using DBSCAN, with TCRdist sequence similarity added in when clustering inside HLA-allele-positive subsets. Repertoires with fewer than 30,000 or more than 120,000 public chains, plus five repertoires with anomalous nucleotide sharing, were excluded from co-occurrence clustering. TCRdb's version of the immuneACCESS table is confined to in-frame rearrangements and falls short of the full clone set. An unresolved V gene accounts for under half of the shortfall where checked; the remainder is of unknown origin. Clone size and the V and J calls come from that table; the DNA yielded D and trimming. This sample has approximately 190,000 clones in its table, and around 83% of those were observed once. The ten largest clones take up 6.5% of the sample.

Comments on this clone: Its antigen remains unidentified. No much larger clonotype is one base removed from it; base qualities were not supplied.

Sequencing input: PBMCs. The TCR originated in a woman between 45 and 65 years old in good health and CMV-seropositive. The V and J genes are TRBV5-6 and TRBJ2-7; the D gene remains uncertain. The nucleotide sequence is TGTGCCAGCAGCGGCGGTCCGGCCTACGAGCAGTACTTC. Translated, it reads CASSGGPAYEQYF. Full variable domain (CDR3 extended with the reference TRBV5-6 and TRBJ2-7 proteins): DAGVTQSPTHLIKTRGQQVTLRCSPKSGHDTVSWYQQALGQGPQFIFQYYEEEERQRGNFPDRFSGHQFPNYSSELNVNALLLGDSALYLCASSGGPAYEQYFGPGTRLTVT.